The clone carrying this T cell receptor (beta chain) has ten or more counts. What it binds is not known. Using its own MiXCR run on the PCR reads, TCRdb lists one record per CDR3 protein. The sample lists fewer than 18,000 distinct CDR3 sequences, around three fifths occurring once. Germline lookup yields CDR1 MNHNS and CDR2 SASEGT. This CDR3 has 15 residues. The V and J ends lost 3 bases and 2 bases respectively, with 11 bases between them. These data come from a study of esophageal squamous cell carcinoma under preoperative chemotherapy. Whole-study context: Both tumor-infiltrating lymphocytes and peripheral blood T cells were profiled.

Indicated time point: before preoperative PTX-NDP chemotherapy. Before surgery, patients were given preoperative paclitaxel-nedaplatin chemotherapy. Whole-study results and caveats: Peripheral T cells showed a significant TCR diversity increase after chemotherapy, unlike tumor-infiltrating lymphocytes. After treatment, tumor-infiltrating lymphocytes seemed to come partly from incoming peripheral T cells, not only local changes.

This sequence originates from a human donor with esophageal squamous cell carcinoma. The donor label of this sample is uncertain. This material was collected from a patient given preoperative chemotherapy. The J gene is TRBJ1-5, the V gene TRBV6-1; D may be TRBD1 (5 bases). In nucleotides, the CDR3 is TGTGCCAGCAGTGATAAAGGGGTGGGCAATCAGCCCCAGCATTTT. This sequence encodes CASSDKGVGNQPQHF.